This TCR beta chain was recorded in a study of identical twins. Remarks on this clonotype: Its target is not known.

The study, taken as a whole, reports: Within beta out-of-frame sequences, the excess sharing observed between twins was weaker. Some out-of-frame alpha sequences were shared by twins, and these showed excess low generation probability. Memory repertoires showed no such pattern, whereas abundant cord blood beta clonotypes carried fewer insertions. Modelling underestimated the level of out-of-frame TCR alpha sharing observed in monozygotic twins.

CDR1 is SGHVS, CDR2 FQNEAQ, per germline. The CDR3 sequence is 16 residues long. Trimming left V 0 bases short and J 4 bases short, with 14 bases between. TCRdb recomputed calls from the 5' RACE reads with MiXCR, one row per CDR3 protein. The sample includes hundreds of thousands of distinct CDR3 sequences, roughly 12% of them seen just once. This sample was also put to use in a study of yellow fever vaccine responses in identical twins.

The clonotype originates from a woman under 30 in good health. What was sequenced was CD8+ T cells sorted from blood. This sequence joins TRBV7-8 and TRBJ2-3; tentatively, D is TRBD1 or TRBD2 (6 bases each). CDR3 amino acids: CASSLAGGSKADTQYF. The CDR3 DNA sequence: TGTGCCAGCAGCTTAGCAGGGGGGAGTAAAGCAGATACGCAGTATTTT.